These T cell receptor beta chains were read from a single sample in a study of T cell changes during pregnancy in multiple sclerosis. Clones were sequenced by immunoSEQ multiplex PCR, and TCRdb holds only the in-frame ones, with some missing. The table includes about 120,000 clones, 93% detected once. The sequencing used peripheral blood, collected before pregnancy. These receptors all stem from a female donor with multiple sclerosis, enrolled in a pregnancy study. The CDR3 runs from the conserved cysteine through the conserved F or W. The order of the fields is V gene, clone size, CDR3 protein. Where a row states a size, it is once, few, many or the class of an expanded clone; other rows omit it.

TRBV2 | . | CASRSSYNEQFF
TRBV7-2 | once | CASSPLAERVNQPQHF
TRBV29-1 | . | CSGGGAGNEQFF
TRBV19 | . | CASSAISTGNYGYTF
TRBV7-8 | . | CASSLRDSLSGNQPQHF
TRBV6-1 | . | CASSLDRTSTDTQYF
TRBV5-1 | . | CASSLTGTVQETQYF
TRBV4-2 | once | CASSPELVYNEQFF
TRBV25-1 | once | CASSHPGQALGEQYF
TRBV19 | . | CASRDGQVGYTF
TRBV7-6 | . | CASSLRGGRAGELFF
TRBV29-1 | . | CSVERQGGSEQYF
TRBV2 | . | CASSELAGGFYNEQFF
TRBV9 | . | CASSRGLTTEAFF
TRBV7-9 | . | CASSSPTGVIDYGYTF
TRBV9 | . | CASSVGASGRGDEQFF
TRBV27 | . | CASSFRGAYNSPLHF
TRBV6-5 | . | CASSPGTRAYEQYF
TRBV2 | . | CASTKTNINTDTQYF
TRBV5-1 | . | CASSLEGSSNQPQHF
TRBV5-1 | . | CASSYLGGTYEQYF
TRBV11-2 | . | CASSLRDRAGTQYF
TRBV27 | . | CASSNSLRSYEQYF
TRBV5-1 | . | CASSLVREEKLFF
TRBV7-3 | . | CASSPSRGRTSTDTQYF
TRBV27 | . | CASSAGQGLRMVNTEAFF
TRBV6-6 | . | CASRASGGVEQFF
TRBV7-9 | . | CASSSTSGGNTQYF
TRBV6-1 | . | CASGQGRNYGYTF